This is a list of T cell receptor beta chains from one sample in a study of T cell responses to AZD1222 COVID-19 vaccine. Profiling relied on immunoSEQ multiplex PCR, and the TCRdb table lists in-frame clones only, not all of them. The sample contains about 29,000 clones, nearly 95% of which appear only once. Sequencing was performed on peripheral blood, taken on day 0 of AZD1222 vaccination. These TCRs come from an adult in good health. CDR3s include the opening cysteine and the closing phenylalanine or tryptophan. Each record gives: clone size, V gene, J gene, D gene, CDR3 DNA, CDR3 protein. D genes are given only for firm matches. Not all rows give a size; the values are once, few, many and, for expanded clones, a class.

>.|TRBV28|TRBJ1-2|.
TGTGCCAGCAGTTTATTTTTGGGGGGATTGGGCTACACCTTC
CASSLFLGGLGYTF
>.|TRBV5-1|TRBJ2-7|TRBD1
TGCGCCAGCAGCTTGGGTGACAGGGGGACCTACGAGCAGTACTTC
CASSLGDRGTYEQYF
>.|TRBV27|TRBJ1-5|TRBD1
TGTGCCAGCAGTCGGACAGGGCCCCATCAGCCCCAGCATTTT
CASSRTGPHQPQHF
>few|TRBV20-1|TRBJ2-7|.
TGCAGTGCTAGAGATCCTCCCGAGCAGTACTTC
CSARDPPEQYF
>.|TRBV2|TRBJ1-1|.
TGTGCCAGCAGTCCAGGACAACCTACTAACACTGAAGCTTTCTTT
CASSPGQPTNTEAFF
>.|TRBV5-5|TRBJ2-1|.
TGTGCCAGCAGCCTGTGGGGGAGCTCCTACAATGAGCAGTTCTTC
CASSLWGSSYNEQFF
>.|TRBV6-5|TRBJ2-7|.
TGTGCCAGCAGAGGACAGCTCTCCTACGAGCAGTACTTC
CASRGQLSYEQYF
>.|TRBV30|TRBJ1-1|TRBD1
TGTGCCGTTCAAAAGGGGGCAGGGAACACTGAAGCTTTCTTT
CAVQKGAGNTEAFF
>.|TRBV5-1|TRBJ1-1|.
TGCGCCAGCAGCAGCCCAGCGGGGCAGACTGAAGCTTTCTTT
CASSSPAGQTEAFF
>.|TRBV7-9|TRBJ1-5|.
TGTGCCAGCAGCTTAGTGGCCAGCTTGCCCCAGCATTTT
CASSLVASLPQHF
>.|TRBV19|TRBJ1-4|.
TGTGCCAGTTCCAGTCCTGAAAAACTGTTTTTT
CASSSPEKLFF
>.|TRBV6-5|TRBJ1-5|TRBD1
TGTGCCAGCAGCCCGACAGGGGGCTATACCCAGCCCCAGCATTTT
CASSPTGGYTQPQHF
>.|TRBV18|TRBJ2-2|.
TGTGCCAGCCCCTCGACGGACACCGGGGAGCTGTTTTTT
CASPSTDTGELFF
>.|TRBV6-5|TRBJ1-1|.
TGTGCCAGCAGTTACGTCCAGGGGACGGTTACGGCTTTCTTT
CASSYVQGTVTAFF
>.|TRBV7-2|TRBJ2-7|TRBD2
TGTGCCAGTTCTAGCGGGAGGGTGCAGACCTACGAGCAGTACTTC
CASSSGRVQTYEQYF
>.|TRBV28|TRBJ2-7|.
TGTGCCAGCAGTCCCAGGGATGCCTACGAGCAGTACTTC
CASSPRDAYEQYF
>.|TRBV4-1|TRBJ2-1|.
TGCGCCAGCAGCCAAGGTACCGACAGGACGAATGAGCAGTTCTTC
CASSQGTDRTNEQFF
>once|TRBV18|TRBJ2-7|TRBD1
TGTGCCAGCTCGAAAAACCCGGGACAGGATTACGAGCAGTACTTC
CASSKNPGQDYEQYF
>.|TRBV6-5|TRBJ1-6|TRBD1
TGTGCCAGCAGTCTTGGGGGACAGGGACATTCACCCCTCCACTTT
CASSLGGQGHSPLHF
>.|TRBV5-1|TRBJ1-6|.
TGCGCCAGCAGCTTGAAGATTAGCTCCTATAATTCACCCCTCCACTTT
CASSLKISSYNSPLHF
>.|TRBV6-5|TRBJ2-7|TRBD1
TGTGCCAGCAGTTACCTCGGGACAGGGAATGTGTACGAGCAGTACTTC
CASSYLGTGNVYEQYF
>.|TRBV11-3|TRBJ2-1|TRBD1
TGTGCCAGCAGCTTAGCGACAGGGGGTCTGAATGAGCAGTTCTTC
CASSLATGGLNEQFF
>.|TRBV6-5|TRBJ1-3|.
TGTGCCAGTCGGGCTTCTGGAAACACCATATATTTT
CASRASGNTIYF
>.|TRBV4-2|TRBJ2-7|.
TGTGCCAGCAGCCAAGATGATGGTTACGAGCAGTACTTC
CASSQDDGYEQYF
>.|TRBV7-9|TRBJ1-1|.
TGTGCCAGCAGCCTCAATGGTCACACTGAAGCTTTCTTT
CASSLNGHTEAFF
>.|TRBV11-3|TRBJ1-1|.
TGTGCCAGCAGCTTAACACCGAACACTGAAGCTTTCTTT
CASSLTPNTEAFF
>.|TRBV7-9|TRBJ2-3|TRBD1
TGTGCCAGCAGCCCCCGGGACAGGGGTTTTACAGATACGCAGTATTTT
CASSPRDRGFTDTQYF
>.|TRBV5-4|TRBJ2-1|TRBD2
TGTGCCAGCAGCCTGGGACTAGCGGGCTCCTACAATGAGCAGTTCTTC
CASSLGLAGSYNEQFF
>.|TRBV19|TRBJ2-1|.
TGTGCCAGTAGCCCCGGTCTAGCGAACGAGCAGTTCTTC
CASSPGLANEQFF
>.|TRBV6-5|TRBJ2-7|.
TGTGCCAGCACTCAGACAAACTCCTACGAGCAGTACTTC
CASTQTNSYEQYF
>.|TRBV11-2|TRBJ2-1|TRBD1
TGTGCCAGCAGCTTATACAGGGGTGAGGACAATGAGCAGTTCTTC
CASSLYRGEDNEQFF